The clone carrying this T cell receptor beta chain occurred a few times. Its antigen remains unknown. The CDR3 sequence is 15 residues long. Germline V lookup: CDR1 LNHDA, CDR2 SQIVND (reference sequence). V lost 7 bases and J lost 0, with 13 bases in between. PCR was performed a second time for about 7 to 11 cycles using a sample-barcoded 5' primer and a J-beta primer mix. The study obtained at least 2.5 million CDR3-containing paired-end reads from every sample. TCRdb fed the 5' RACE reads into MiXCR, producing one record per CDR3 protein. The sample includes 630,000 or so distinct CDR3 sequences, about a third of them seen just once. The data originate from a study of blood T cells in healthy people across ages. Study outcomes and limitations: Long-lived donors exceeded aged donors in naive CD4+ cells and diversity. Per million T cells, TCR beta diversity dropped roughly linearly as age increased. TCR beta diversity tracked closely with naive T cell percentage.

The chain uses TRBV19 and TRBJ2-1; D might be TRBD1 (6 bases). Source material: blood. The TCR comes from a woman older than 75 in good health. The CDR3 here is CASTRQESSYNEQFF. In DNA, the CDR3 is TGTGCCAGTACCCGACAGGAGAGCTCCTACAATGAGCAGTTCTTC.